The clone carrying this T cell receptor (beta chain) was observed a single time. Its antigen is undetermined. This sample was included in a study of beta chain features in type 1 diabetes. The study's findings and limits: The question of HLA type influencing TCRB rearrangement was one that remained unresolved here. Patients showed naive, central memory and Treg TCRB repertoires that appeared more similar than those of healthy donors. There were fewer insertions and more deletions at the VDJ junctions of type 1 diabetes patients.

The CDR3 loop spans 13 amino acids. Germline V gives CDR1 SEHNR, CDR2 FQNEAQ (reference sequence). Trimming cost V 0 bases and J 5 bases, with 7 bases left between them. Expressed TCRB transcripts got sequenced, as all isolated RNA was reverse transcribed. Profiled with immunoSEQ multiplex PCR; TCRdb holds only in-frame clones, not every one. The table lists 400,000 to 450,000 clones, about 15% of them singletons, with roughly 0.035% in the top ten. Sort purity for all populations was recorded as exceeding 98%. Sequencing input: naive CD4+ T cells from blood. The sequence was collected from a man between 25 and 39 years old in good health. V usage is TRBV7-9 and J usage is TRBJ1-1; no definite D call. CDR3 in amino acids: CASSLAWDTEAFF. In DNA, the CDR3 is TGTGCCAGCAGCTTAGCCTGGGATACTGAAGCTTTCTTT.